The 17 T cell receptor beta chains below all came from one sample that was sequenced in a study of T cells of healthy individuals. TCRdb ran MiXCR on the 5' RACE reads and lists one entry per CDR3 protein. Of tens of thousands of distinct CDR3 sequences in the sample, 15% to 20% were seen once. The origin of the receptors is a human donor in good health.

This chain joins TRBV2 and TRBJ2-7; maybe TRBD1 (5 bases). This CDR3 is built from 15 residues. Germline V gene data show CDR1 as SNHLY and CDR2 as FYNNEI. V lost 7 bases and J 3 bases, leaving 19 bases between the germline ends. In DNA form, the CDR3 reads TGTGCCAGCATAGCAGGGAAAAGTTCGTTCTACGAGCAGTACTTC. It yields the protein CASIAGKSSFYEQYF. Drawing the rest from reference TRBV2 and TRBJ2-7, the complete variable domain is EPEVTQTPSHQVTQMGQEVILRCVPISNHLYFYWYRQILGQKVEFLVSFYNNEISEKSEIFDDQFSVERPDGSNFTLKIRSTKLEDSAMYFCASIAGKSSFYEQYFGPGTRLTVT.

This clonotype was seen a few times. The chain carries TRBV2 and TRBJ2-7, with D possibly TRBD1 on 5 matching bases. The ends were cut back, 7 bases at V and 3 bases at J, with 13 bases in the middle. Germline-derived CDR1 and CDR2 are SNHLY and FYNNEI. The CDR3 consists of 13 residues. CDR3 coding DNA: TGTGCCAGCACAGTCCGGACAAACTACGAGCAGTACTTC. It specifies CASTVRTNYEQYF.

The J gene is TRBJ2-4, the V gene TRBV7-2, with a weak D call TRBD1 (7 bases). V lost 5 bases to trimming and J lost 5 bases, with 22 bases between them. CDR1 SGHTA and CDR2 FQGNSA come from the germline V gene. There are 17 residues in the CDR3. This CDR3 is CASSPGGPKGPQNIQYF. The CDR3 DNA is TGTGCCAGCAGCCCAGGGGGGCCTAAGGGCCCCCAAAACATTCAGTACTTC.

This clonotype was seen just once. This rearrangement joins TRBV7-2 to TRBJ2-1; the D is unclear. The ends were cut back, 0 bases at V and 3 bases at J, with 6 bases in the middle. Germline V gene data show CDR1 as SGHTA and CDR2 as FQGNSA. The CDR3 extends over 14 amino acids. CDR3 sequence reads: CASSLAPVYNEQFF. The CDR3 nucleotides are TGTGCCAGCAGCTTAGCCCCCGTCTACAATGAGCAGTTCTTC.

This chain uses TRBV5-1 with TRBJ2-5, with D maybe TRBD1 (6 bases). V shed 4 bases and J shed 5 bases, with 18 bases lying between them. From germline, CDR1 is SGHRS and CDR2 YFSETQ. CDR3 length: 15 amino acids. CDR3 sequence: CASSTGVQGMETQYF. The CDR3 DNA reads as TGCGCCAGCAGCACCGGTGTACAGGGAATGGAGACCCAGTACTTC.

Turning to this clonotype: With a much larger clone just one base away, this may be a read error. The chain couples TRBV10-3 to TRBJ2-2; perhaps D is TRBD1 or TRBD2 (5 bases each). Germline V CDR1 and CDR2: ENHRY, SYGVKD. CDR3 size: 17 residues. DNA of the CDR3: TGTGCCATCGGTGATCAGTGGCGAGGGGTGAACACCGGGGAGCTGTTTTTT. Translated: CAIGDQWRGVNTGELFF.

This rearrangement joins TRBV11-2 to TRBJ1-1; the D is unclear. Between the trimmed V and J ends, which lost 5 bases and 11 bases, there was a span of 15 bases. Per germline, CDR1 SGHAT and CDR2 FQNNGV. This CDR3 is 12 amino acids long. In DNA form, the CDR3 reads TGTGCCAGCAGCACAGCCGTCCCGGGGGCTTTCTTT. This gives the protein CASSTAVPGAFF.

This clonotype was recorded many times. The rearrangement links TRBV7-6 to TRBJ2-3; D unresolved. The CDR3 is made up of 14 amino acids. The V gene's germline CDR1 is SGHVS and CDR2 FNYEAQ. Trimming cost V 7 bases and J 3 bases, with 14 bases left between them. The CDR3 here is CASTVLSLTDTQYF. The CDR3 DNA is TGTGCCAGCACCGTTCTTTCGCTGACAGATACGCAGTATTTT.

The chain is built from TRBV12-3 or TRBV12-4 and TRBJ2-2; D gene uncertain. Trimming pared 6 bases from V and 4 bases from J, leaving 3 bases between. The CDR3 runs to 11 residues. The CDR3 DNA reads TGTGCCAGCAGGGTCACCGGGGAGCTGTTTTTT. Its translation is CASRVTGELFF.

To note about this clonotype: A much larger clone differs by one base, so this may be a read error. The rearrangement joins TRBV10-3 to TRBJ1-2; weak D call: TRBD1 (5 bases). In germline, CDR1 is ENHRY, CDR2 SYGVKD. The CDR3 sequence is 13 residues long. CDR3 protein: CAISDRDAYGYNF. CDR3 bases: TGTGCCATCAGTGACAGGGATGCCTATGGCTACAACTTC.

This clonotype has just a few counts. The chain carries TRBV2 and TRBJ1-5, with D unclear. V lost 5 bases to trimming and J lost 0 bases, with 8 bases between them. Germline V gives CDR1 SNHLY, CDR2 FYNNEI. The CDR3 extends over 14 amino acids. The CDR3 nucleotides read TGTGCCAGCAGTCCTGACAATAGCAATCAGCCCCAGCATTTT. Translated: CASSPDNSNQPQHF. The variable domain in full, with the rest retrieved from reference TRBV2 and TRBJ1-5, is EPEVTQTPSHQVTQMGQEVILRCVPISNHLYFYWYRQILGQKVEFLVSFYNNEISEKSEIFDDQFSVERPDGSNFTLKIRSTKLEDSAMYFCASSPDNSNQPQHFGDGTRLSIL.

V and J are TRBV5-1 and TRBJ2-7, with 9 bases identical to TRBD1. CDR3 size: 16 residues. Germline V lookup: CDR1 SGHRS, CDR2 YFSETQ. J lost 3 bases, V lost 4 bases, and 11 bases had no gene match. CDR3 DNA: TGCGCCAGCAGCCGAGGGGGACAGGGTTTCCTCTACGAGCAGTACTTC. Protein sequence: CASSRGGQGFLYEQYF.

This clonotype is medium-sized by share. The V gene is TRBV29-1, the J gene TRBJ2-7, with 11 bases fitting TRBD2. The length of the CDR3 is 14 residues. Germline assignment: CDR1 SQVTM and CDR2 ANQGSEA. The trim removed 2 bases at V and 7 bases at J, leaving 7 bases unmatched. The CDR3 spells CSVETLAGGREQYF. The CDR3 bases are TGCAGCGTTGAAACGCTAGCGGGAGGACGAGAGCAGTACTTC.

The chain joins TRBV7-2 to TRBJ2-7, with TRBD2 as a possible D gene (7 bases). CDR3 length: 16 residues. From germline, CDR1 is SGHTA and CDR2 FQGNSA. Between the trimmed V and J ends, which lost 5 bases and 4 bases, there was a span of 21 bases. CDR3 nucleotides: TGTGCCAGCAGCCTGATATTCGGGGGGCAGACTTACGAGCAGTACTTC. As protein: CASSLIFGGQTYEQYF.

This clonotype was counted ten times or more. The V and J genes are TRBV5-6 and TRBJ2-2; D gene unclear. The CDR3 is 13 residues long. Germline V gene lookup returns CDR1 SGHDT and CDR2 YYEEEE. V was pared by 1 base and J by 4 bases, with 5 bases between. CDR3 nucleotides: TGTGCCAGCAGCTTGCCGGGCACCGGGGAGCTGTTTTTT. Its protein is CASSLPGTGELFF.

This clonotype has more than one count but fewer than ten. The chain carries TRBV11-3 and TRBJ2-3; unclear D gene. Germline loops: CDR1 SGHNT, CDR2 YENEEA. Trimming cost V 3 bases and J 2 bases, with 6 bases left between them. The CDR3 loop spans 13 amino acids. CDR3 amino acids: CASSFGHTDTQYF. The CDR3 nucleotides read TGTGCCAGCAGCTTCGGTCACACAGATACGCAGTATTTT.

The CDR3 coding sequence is TGTGCCAGCAGCCCCGGGGGGGCGGATACGCAGTATTTT. This sequence encodes CASSPGGADTQYF. The rearrangement uses TRBV7-2 and TRBJ2-3, with TRBD2 matching 8 bases. After removal of 5 bases from V and 6 bases from J, the junction contained 4 bases not matched to a gene. In germline, CDR1 is SGHTA, CDR2 FQGNSA. The CDR3 loop spans 13 amino acids. The whole variable domain, remainder taken from reference TRBV7-2 and TRBJ2-3, is GAGVSQSPSNKVTEKGKDVELRCDPISGHTALYWYRQSLGQGLEFLIYFQGNSAPDKSGLPSDRFSAERTGGSVSTLTIQRTQQEDSAVYLCASSPGGADTQYFGPGTRLTVL.